The present T cell receptor (beta chain) was sequenced within a study of T cell responses to AZD1222 COVID-19 vaccine. General study findings and limits: Without day 14 samples, only post-peak T cell repertoires were studied. Spike-specific TCR breadth and depth went up after people got two AZD1222 doses.

TCRdb's copy holds only in-frame clones and misses some; the assay was immunoSEQ multiplex PCR. The sample has 85,000 to 130,000 clones; less than 95% are singletons. Details on this clone: Its antigen is unknown.

Germline CDR1 reads MNHEY; CDR2 reads SVGEGT. Trimming left V 3 bases short and J 0 bases short, with 21 bases between. The CDR3 is 18 amino acids. Specimen: peripheral blood, collected 28 days after the second AZD1222 dose. This TCR came from an adult who received the AZD1222 COVID-19 vaccine. The V gene is TRBV6-2 or TRBV6-3, the J gene TRBJ2-7, with D tentatively TRBD1 (5 bases). Here the CDR3 reads CASSYRFLGRVSSYEQYF. The DNA of the CDR3 is TGTGCCAGCAGTTATAGATTCTTGGGGCGAGTCAGCTCCTACGAGCAGTACTTC.